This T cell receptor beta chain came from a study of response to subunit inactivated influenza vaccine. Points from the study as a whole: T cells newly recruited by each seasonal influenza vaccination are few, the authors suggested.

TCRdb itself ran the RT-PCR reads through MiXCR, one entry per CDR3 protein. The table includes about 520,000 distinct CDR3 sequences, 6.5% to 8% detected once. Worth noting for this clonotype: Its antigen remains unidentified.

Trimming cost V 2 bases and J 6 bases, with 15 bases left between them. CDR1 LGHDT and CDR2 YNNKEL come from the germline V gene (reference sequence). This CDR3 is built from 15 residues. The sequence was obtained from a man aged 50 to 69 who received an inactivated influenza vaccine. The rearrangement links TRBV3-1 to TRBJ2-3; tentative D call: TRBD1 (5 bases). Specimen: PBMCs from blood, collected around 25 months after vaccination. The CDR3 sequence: CASSQRIRVTDTQYF. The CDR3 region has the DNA TGTGCCAGCAGCCAACGTATCAGGGTAACGGATACGCAGTATTTT.